The 17 T cell receptor beta chains reported below all come from one sample, sequenced in a study of blood T cell repertoires in COVID-19. Measured with immunoSEQ multiplex PCR; TCRdb has only the in-frame clones, and not every one. The data contain 450,000 to 600,000 clones, around 90% of them seen just once; the ten biggest clones take up around 0.64%. Material for sequencing was PBMCs or T cells enriched from blood (not recorded which). These receptor sequences come from a woman younger than 30 who had recovered from COVID-19.

This chain joins TRBV28 and TRBJ1-2, with D perhaps TRBD1 (6 bases). V lost 4 bases, J lost 0 bases, and 12 bases lay in between. The CDR3 is made up of 15 amino acids. CDR1 and CDR2 (germline): MDHEN, SYDVKM. The DNA of the CDR3 is TGTGCCAGCAGTTCCACGGGGGGCACTAACTATGGCTACACCTTC. Protein: CASSSTGGTNYGYTF.

The genes are TRBV3-1 (or the pseudogene TRBV3-2) and TRBJ1-6; 9 positions match TRBD1. Trimming removed 3 bases from V and 8 bases from J; junction bases left unmatched: 8. The CDR3 has 16 residues. Germline V gives CDR1 LGHDT, CDR2 YNNKEL (reference sequence). CDR3 nucleotides: TGTGCCAGCAGCCATCGGGACAGGGTTTCGGATTCACCCCTCCACTTT. Its protein is CASSHRDRVSDSPLHF.

This chain joins TRBV19 and TRBJ2-5; a possible D gene is TRBD2 (7 bases). The germline V gene has CDR1 LNHDA and CDR2 SQIVND (reference sequence). This CDR3 spans 15 amino acids. V was pared by 5 bases and J by 5 bases, with 18 bases between. CDR3 region: CASSVGGLPGETQYF. The CDR3 region has the DNA TGTGCCAGTAGTGTGGGGGGGCTTCCCGGGGAGACCCAGTACTTC.

The V and J genes are TRBV5-1 and TRBJ1-1; no reliable D call. Trimming took 2 bases from V and 4 from J, leaving 15 bases between them. Germline V gene data show CDR1 as SGHRS and CDR2 as YFSETQ. The CDR3 loop spans 15 amino acids. The CDR3 bases are TGCGCCAGCAGCTTTGGGAGAGACGGCGGCACTGAAGCTTTCTTT. Translated, it gives CASSFGRDGGTEAFF.

The chain joins TRBV7-8 to TRBJ2-3, with D possibly being TRBD2 (6 bases). CDR1 SGHVS and CDR2 FQNEAQ come from the germline V gene. V dropped 5 bases and J dropped 4 bases, with 16 bases sitting between them. This CDR3 has 15 residues. Here the CDR3 DNA reads TGTGCCAGCAGCGCAAGAGGAGGGCAGCCAGATACGCAGTATTTT. Amino acids: CASSARGGQPDTQYF. Drawing the rest from reference TRBV7-8 and TRBJ2-3, the complete variable domain is GAGVSQSPRYKVAKRGQDVALRCDPISGHVSLFWYQQALGQGPEFLTYFQNEAQLDKSGLPSDRFFAERPEGSVSTLKIQRTQQEDSAVYLCASSARGGQPDTQYFGPGTRLTVL.

The chain's CDR3 is CAWTGQINQPQHF. CDR3 coding DNA: TGTGCCTGGACCGGACAGATCAATCAGCCCCAGCATTTT. This rearrangement joins TRBV30 to TRBJ1-5, with D possibly being TRBD1 (6 bases). Germline assignment: CDR1 GTSNPN and CDR2 SVGIG (reference sequence). This CDR3 has 13 amino acids. V dropped 4 bases and J dropped 3 bases, with 10 bases sitting between them. Filled out from reference TRBV30 and TRBJ1-5, the complete variable domain reads SQTIHQWPATLVQPVGSPLSLECTVEGTSNPNLYWYRQAAGRGLQLLFYSVGIGQISSEVPQNLSASRPQDRQFILSSKKLLLSDSGFYLCAWTGQINQPQHFGDGTRLSIL.

This clone was observed a few times. V usage is TRBV30 and J usage is TRBJ1-2, with 9 bases lining up with TRBD1. V lost 3 bases and J lost 2; bases outside the gene matches: 7. Germline values: CDR1 GTSNPN, CDR2 SVGIG (reference sequence). The CDR3 has 15 residues. This CDR3 reads CAWRSWDRVNYGYTF. CDR3 coding DNA: TGTGCCTGGAGGTCGTGGGACAGGGTCAACTATGGCTACACCTTC.

This chain links TRBV9 with TRBJ2-3; no definite D call. The germline gives CDR1 SGDLS, CDR2 YYNGEE. Deletions cut 2 bases from V and 5 bases from J, with 9 bases between. This CDR3 spans 13 amino acids. The CDR3 protein is CASSVYRGDTQYF. The CDR3 nucleotides are TGTGCCAGCAGCGTGTATAGAGGAGATACGCAGTATTTT.

The rearrangement uses TRBV20-1 and TRBJ1-2; tentative D call: TRBD1 (5 bases). The length of the CDR3 is 12 residues. V was pared by 3 bases and J by 9 bases, with 14 bases between. The germline V gene encodes CDR1 DFQATT and CDR2 SNEGSKA (reference sequence). The CDR3 sequence: CSASPREGSYTF. The CDR3 DNA is TGCAGTGCTAGTCCCAGGGAAGGAAGCTACACCTTC.

CDR3 bases: TGCGCCAGCAGTCGAAATAGACTAGCGCCCCACCTTGAGGATGAGCAGTTCTTC. This gives the protein CASSRNRLAPHLEDEQFF. This chain links TRBV10-2 with TRBJ2-1, with TRBD2 identical over 8 bases. The CDR3 extends over 18 amino acids. CDR1 is WSHSY and CDR2 is SAAADI in the germline V gene. Germline trimming cut 5 bases from V and 8 bases from J; bases unmatched to any gene: 20.

The chain combines TRBV2 with TRBJ2-7; 9 nucleotides line up with TRBD1. CDR3 length: 14 amino acids. Germline assignment: CDR1 SNHLY and CDR2 FYNNEI. The V gene end was trimmed by 7 bases and the J gene end by 1 base; junction bases not matched to a gene: 5. The CDR3 protein is CASNPGQGSYEQYF. CDR3 in DNA: TGTGCCAGCAACCCGGGACAGGGTTCCTACGAGCAGTACTTC.

This clone was found once. This chain connects TRBV5-1 to TRBJ1-1, with TRBD1 matching over 7 bases. The germline gives CDR1 SGHRS, CDR2 YFSETQ. Trimming removed 6 bases from V and 7 bases from J; junction bases left unmatched: 12. The CDR3 spans 14 residues. In DNA, the CDR3 is TGCGCCAGCACATACCCTAAGGGGGCTATTGAAGCTTTCTTT. Translated, it gives CASTYPKGAIEAFF. Full variable domain (missing parts from reference TRBV5-1 and TRBJ1-1): KAGVTQTPRYLIKTRGQQVTLSCSPISGHRSVSWYQQTPGQGLQFLFEYFSETQRNKGNFPGRFSGRQFSNSRSEMNVSTLELGDSALYLCASTYPKGAIEAFFGQGTRLTVV.

The chain couples TRBV6-5 to TRBJ2-1; the D gene is possibly TRBD1 (5 bases). V lost 3 bases, J lost 8 bases, and 11 bases lay in between. The CDR3 totals 13 residues. Germline V gene sequence: CDR1 MNHEY, CDR2 SVGAGI. The CDR3 here is CASSYWGPDEQFF. In nucleotides, the CDR3 is TGTGCCAGCAGTTATTGGGGCCCGGATGAGCAGTTCTTC.

This clone was observed a single time. The chain couples TRBV5-1 to TRBJ1-6, with no clear D. There are 14 residues in the CDR3. Germline lookup yields CDR1 SGHRS and CDR2 YFSETQ. V was pared by 8 bases and J by 0 bases, with 9 bases between. CDR3 DNA: TGCGCCAGTTCGGGGAGCTCCTATAATTCACCCCTCCACTTT. As protein: CASSGSSYNSPLHF.

V is TRBV7-7 and J is TRBJ2-5; 10 nucleotides line up with TRBD2. CDR3 length: 15 residues. Germline CDR1 SSHAT, CDR2 FNYEAQ (reference sequence). V shed 8 bases, J shed 4 bases, and the junction held 10 bases outside the gene matches. The CDR3 reads CASSSGGAWLETQYF. CDR3 nucleotides: TGTGCCAGCTCGAGCGGGGGGGCCTGGTTAGAGACCCAGTACTTC.

The chain combines TRBV5-1 with TRBJ2-7; 8 bases map to TRBD1. From germline, CDR1 is SGHRS and CDR2 YFSETQ. Germline trimming cut 4 bases from V and 5 bases from J; bases unmatched to any gene: 11. The CDR3 is made up of 15 amino acids. CDR3 loop: CASSVKTGVVNEQYF. The DNA of the CDR3 is TGCGCCAGCAGCGTGAAGACAGGGGTTGTGAACGAGCAGTACTTC.

As for this clone: Other DNA sequences from this sample encode an identical CDR3 as well. This chain connects TRBV6-5 to TRBJ2-7; perhaps TRBD1 as D (5 bases). This CDR3 has 11 residues. The V gene lost 6 bases and the J gene lost 4 bases, with 7 bases spanning the gap. Germline loops: CDR1 MNHEY, CDR2 SVGAGI. The CDR3 bases are TGTGCCAGCAGGGCAGGGTACGAGCAGTACTTC. Its translation is CASRAGYEQYF.